This T cell receptor (beta chain) emerged from a study of blood T cell repertoires in COVID-19. Across the study: Samples representing acute and convalescent COVID-19 were sourced from the United States, Italy and Spain. T cells, B-cell-depleted T cells, or PBMCs provided the cDNA or gDNA that served as material.

From germline, CDR1 is SGHRS and CDR2 YFSETQ. The V and J ends lost 0 bases and 5 bases, in that order; junction bases with no gene match: 8. The CDR3 has 16 residues. In the original analysis: Amplification of reference gene primers provided the estimated nucleated cell counts. Sequencing used immunoSEQ multiplex PCR; TCRdb keeps in-frame clones, though not all of them. That table supplies the V and J calls and clone size; D and trimming were determined from the DNA. The sample includes 100,000 to 150,000 clones, about 80% of them seen just once. The chain combines TRBV5-1 with TRBJ2-5, with 9 bases that match TRBD2. The sequence was obtained from a man in his 60s with acute or convalescent COVID-19. Sequencing was carried out using peripheral blood. The chain's CDR3 is CASSLGSGSFGETQYF. CDR3 in DNA: TGCGCCAGCAGCTTGGGTAGCGGGAGTTTTGGTGAGACCCAGTACTTC.